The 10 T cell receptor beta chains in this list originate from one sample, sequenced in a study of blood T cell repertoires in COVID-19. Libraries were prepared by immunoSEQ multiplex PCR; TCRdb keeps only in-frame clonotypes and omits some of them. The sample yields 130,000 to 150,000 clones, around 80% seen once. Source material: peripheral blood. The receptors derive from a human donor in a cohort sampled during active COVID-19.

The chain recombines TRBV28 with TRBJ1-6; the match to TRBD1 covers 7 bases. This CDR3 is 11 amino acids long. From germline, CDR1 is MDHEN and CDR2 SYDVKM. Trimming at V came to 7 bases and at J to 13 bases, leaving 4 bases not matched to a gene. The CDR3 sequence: CASTQGGPLHF. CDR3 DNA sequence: TGTGCCAGCACCCAGGGGGGTCCCCTCCACTTT.

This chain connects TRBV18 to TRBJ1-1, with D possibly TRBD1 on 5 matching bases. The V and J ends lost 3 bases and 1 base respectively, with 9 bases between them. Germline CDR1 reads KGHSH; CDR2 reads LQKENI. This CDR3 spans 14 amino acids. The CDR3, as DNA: TGTGCCAGCTCACCTCGACAGAAGAACACTGAAGCTTTCTTT. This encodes CASSPRQKNTEAFF.

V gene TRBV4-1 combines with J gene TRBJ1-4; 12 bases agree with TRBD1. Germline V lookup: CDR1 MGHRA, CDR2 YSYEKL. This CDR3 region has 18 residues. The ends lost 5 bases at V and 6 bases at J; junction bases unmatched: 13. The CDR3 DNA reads TGCGCCAGCAGCGTAGAAGGGACAGGGGGCGGGAGAGATGAAAAACTGTTTTTT. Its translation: CASSVEGTGGGRDEKLFF.

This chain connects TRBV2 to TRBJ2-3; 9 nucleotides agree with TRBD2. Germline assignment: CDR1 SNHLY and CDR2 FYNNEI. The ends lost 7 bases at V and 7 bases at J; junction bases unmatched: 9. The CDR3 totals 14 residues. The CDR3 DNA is TGTGCCAGCACCCCAGCGGGGGGAATGCATACGCAGTATTTT. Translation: CASTPAGGMHTQYF.

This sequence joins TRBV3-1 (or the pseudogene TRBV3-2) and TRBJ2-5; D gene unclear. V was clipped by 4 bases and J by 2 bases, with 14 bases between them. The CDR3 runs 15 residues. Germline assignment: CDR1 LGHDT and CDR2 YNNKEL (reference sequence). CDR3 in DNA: TGTGCCAGCAGCCTGGGCAAGTCCCCACAAGAGACCCAGTACTTC. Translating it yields CASSLGKSPQETQYF.

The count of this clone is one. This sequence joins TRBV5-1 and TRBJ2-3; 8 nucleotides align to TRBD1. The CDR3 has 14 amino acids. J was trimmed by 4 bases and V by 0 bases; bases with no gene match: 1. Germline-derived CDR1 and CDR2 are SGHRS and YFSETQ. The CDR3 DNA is TGCGCCAGCAGCTTGGAACAGGGGGCAGATACGCAGTATTTT. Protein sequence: CASSLEQGADTQYF.

This chain's CDR3 is CAARGSVISTDTQYF. CDR3 nucleotide sequence: TGTGCCGCGAGGGGGTCCGTGATTAGCACAGATACGCAGTATTTT. J is TRBJ2-3 and V is TRBV6-5; D is perhaps TRBD1 (6 bases). Germline values: CDR1 MNHEY, CDR2 SVGAGI. V was pared by 11 bases and J by 0 bases, with 18 bases between. The CDR3 contains 15 residues.

The CDR3 nucleotides are TGTGCCAGCAGCGTAGAACTAGCGGTTAGCACAGATACGCAGTATTTT. It codes for CASSVELAVSTDTQYF. This chain connects TRBV9 to TRBJ2-3; 8 nucleotides agree with TRBD2. This CDR3 spans 16 amino acids. With 0 bases clipped from V and 0 bases from J, the junction kept 3 bases outside the gene matches. CDR1 SGDLS and CDR2 YYNGEE come from the germline V gene.

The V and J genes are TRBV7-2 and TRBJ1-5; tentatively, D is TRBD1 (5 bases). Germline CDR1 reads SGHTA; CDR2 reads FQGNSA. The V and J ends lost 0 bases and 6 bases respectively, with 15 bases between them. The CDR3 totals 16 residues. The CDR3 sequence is CASSLALGVGFQPQHF. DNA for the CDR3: TGTGCCAGCAGCTTAGCGCTAGGGGTAGGGTTTCAGCCCCAGCATTTT.

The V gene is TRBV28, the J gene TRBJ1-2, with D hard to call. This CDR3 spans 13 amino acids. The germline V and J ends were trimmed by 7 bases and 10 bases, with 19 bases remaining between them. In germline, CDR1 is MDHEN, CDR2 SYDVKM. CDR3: CASTLGGFWDYTF. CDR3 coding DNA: TGTGCCAGCACCCTTGGAGGGTTTTGGGACTACACCTTC.